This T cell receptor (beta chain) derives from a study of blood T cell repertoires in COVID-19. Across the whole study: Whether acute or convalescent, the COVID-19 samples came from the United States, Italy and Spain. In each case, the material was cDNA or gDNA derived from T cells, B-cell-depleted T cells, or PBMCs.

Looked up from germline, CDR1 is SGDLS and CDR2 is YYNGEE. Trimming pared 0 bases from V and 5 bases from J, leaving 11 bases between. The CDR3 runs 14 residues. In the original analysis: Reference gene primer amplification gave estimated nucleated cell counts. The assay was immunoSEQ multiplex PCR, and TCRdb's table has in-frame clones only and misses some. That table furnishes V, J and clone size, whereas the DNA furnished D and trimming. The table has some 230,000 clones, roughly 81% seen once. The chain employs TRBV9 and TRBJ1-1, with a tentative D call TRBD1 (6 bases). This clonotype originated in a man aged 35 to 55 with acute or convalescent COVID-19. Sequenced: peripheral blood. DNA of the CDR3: TGTGCCAGCAGCGTAGTGGGGGCAGGGACTGAAGCTTTCTTT. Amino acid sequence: CASSVVGAGTEAFF.